This entry lists 9 T cell receptor beta chains sequenced from one sample in a study of blood T cell repertoires in COVID-19. TCRdb's table, derived via immunoSEQ multiplex PCR, lists solely in-frame clones and lacks some. The repertoire includes 80,000 to 100,000 clones, roughly 70% of them detected once, and over 3.5% sits in the top ten. Sequenced material: peripheral blood. The receptor set was obtained from an older man with COVID-19, enrolled during active disease.

The chain combines TRBV5-5 with TRBJ1-2, with 8 nucleotides matching TRBD1. This CDR3 has 15 residues. J gave up 0 bases and V 4 bases, and 5 bases lay outside the gene matches. Germline V lookup: CDR1 SGHKS, CDR2 YYEKEE (reference sequence). The CDR3 here is CASSGGQGTNYGYTF. CDR3 DNA sequence: TGTGCCAGCAGCGGTGGACAGGGCACTAACTATGGCTACACCTTC.

In DNA, the CDR3 is TGTGCCAGCAGCTCGTGGACTAGCGCCGCCTACGAGCAGTACTTC. Translated, it gives CASSSWTSAAYEQYF. V and J are TRBV7-2 and TRBJ2-7; 9 bases fit TRBD2. From germline, CDR1 is SGHTA and CDR2 FQGNSA. The CDR3 consists of 15 residues. Unmatched junction bases numbered 6, after V lost 4 bases and J lost 2 bases. The whole variable domain, remainder taken from reference TRBV7-2 and TRBJ2-7, is GAGVSQSPSNKVTEKGKDVELRCDPISGHTALYWYRQSLGQGLEFLIYFQGNSAPDKSGLPSDRFSAERTGGSVSTLTIQRTQQEDSAVYLCASSSWTSAAYEQYFGPGTRLTVT.

This clone was counted at least ten times. The chain uses TRBV7-9 and TRBJ2-1; D is ambiguous. This CDR3 contains 16 residues. CDR1 and CDR2 from the germline V gene are SEHNR and FQNEAQ (reference sequence). The V gene lost 5 bases and the J gene lost 0 bases, with 14 bases spanning the gap. CDR3 nucleotide sequence: TGTGCCAGCAGCCCTCTGGTTATGAGCTCCTACAATGAGCAGTTCTTC. It encodes CASSPLVMSSYNEQFF.

The chain is built from TRBV24-1 and TRBJ2-7; weak D call: TRBD2 (5 bases). The V end was cut by 12 bases, the J end by 0 bases, with 11 bases between. CDR1 is KGHDR and CDR2 is SFDVKD in the germline V gene. The CDR3 runs to 12 residues. The chain's CDR3 is CAARRGSYEQYF. CDR3 nucleotides: TGTGCCGCGAGACGGGGCTCCTACGAGCAGTACTTC.

The CDR3 sequence is CASSPGQGVTGELFF. The DNA for the CDR3 is TGCGCCAGCAGCCCGGGACAGGGAGTCACCGGGGAGCTGTTTTTT. This chain joins TRBV5-1 and TRBJ2-2; TRBD1 matches at 9 bases. The germline gives CDR1 SGHRS, CDR2 YFSETQ. V shed 4 bases and J 4 bases; nucleotides not matched to a gene: 5. There are 15 residues in the CDR3.

This chain links TRBV6-2 or TRBV6-3 with TRBJ2-3; the D gene is possibly TRBD1 (5 bases). The V end lost 1 base, the J end lost 5 bases, and 13 bases lay between the germline ends. CDR3 length: 15 residues. The V gene's germline CDR1 is MNHEY and CDR2 SVGEGT. The CDR3 is CASSYFDSLRDTQYF. CDR3 nucleotide sequence: TGTGCCAGCAGTTACTTTGACAGTCTAAGAGATACGCAGTATTTT.

V gene TRBV2 combines with J gene TRBJ1-4; TRBD1 matches 8 bases. The CDR3 has 18 residues. Trimming at V came to 0 bases and at J to 4 bases, leaving 10 bases not matched to a gene. Germline lookup yields CDR1 SNHLY and CDR2 FYNNEI. The CDR3: CASSEAFYRGVDNEKLFF. The CDR3, as DNA: TGTGCCAGCAGTGAAGCGTTCTACAGGGGGGTGGATAATGAAAAACTGTTTTTT.

This clone was seen a single time. The chain is built from TRBV13 and TRBJ2-7, with D perhaps TRBD1 (6 bases). V lost 1 base to trimming and J lost 6 bases, with 7 bases between them. CDR1 and CDR2 from the germline V gene are PRHDT and FYEKMQ (reference sequence). This CDR3 is 12 amino acids long. The CDR3 region has the DNA TGTGCCAGCAGCTTAGCCAGGGGCGAGCAGTACTTC. Encoded protein: CASSLARGEQYF.

This chain uses TRBV20-1 with TRBJ2-1; D is ambiguous. This CDR3 contains 10 residues. The V gene's germline CDR1 is DFQATT and CDR2 SNEGSKA (reference sequence). Trimming took 4 bases from V and 7 from J, leaving 5 bases between them. DNA for the CDR3: TGCAGTGCTACAATGAATGAGCAGTTCTTC. It specifies CSATMNEQFF.